A single sample gave rise to the 13 T cell receptor beta chains below, sequenced in a study of monozygotic twins with inflammatory bowel disease. From its re-call of the 5' RACE reads, TCRdb lists each CDR3 protein once, without DNA. The sample has roughly 170,000 distinct CDR3 sequences; the top ten hold around 7.2%. The sample comprised blood. Receptor source: a human donor with ulcerative colitis or Crohn's disease, or a healthy co-twin of an affected twin (not recorded which).

The V call is TRBV5-8, the J call TRBJ2-6. The CDR3 is made up of 17 amino acids. Germline V gene data show CDR1 as SGHTS and CDR2 as YDEGEE. The CDR3 loop reads CASTPSASSSGANVLTF.

The V call is TRBV20-1, the J call TRBJ1-6. The germline V gene encodes CDR1 DFQATT and CDR2 SNEGSKA (reference sequence). There are 13 residues in the CDR3. CDR3 amino acids: CSAGRGGESPLHF.

V and J are TRBV5-4 and TRBJ2-5. The germline CDR1 and CDR2 sequences are SGHNT and YYREEE (reference sequence). This CDR3 spans 15 amino acids. This CDR3 is CASSSQPEQWETQYF. Combining the CDR3 with reference TRBV5-4 and TRBJ2-5 gives the whole variable domain ETGVTQSPTHLIKTRGQQVTLRCSSQSGHNTVSWYQQALGQGPQFIFQYYREEENGRGNFPPRFSGLQFPNYSSELNVNALELDDSALYLCASSSQPEQWETQYFGPGTRLLVL.

V is TRBV20-1 and J is TRBJ1-5; TCRdb reports TRBD1, a call that lacks DNA to check it against. The V gene's germline CDR1 is DFQATT and CDR2 SNEGSKA (reference sequence). The CDR3 consists of 15 residues. The CDR3 sequence is CSAHLGGNSNQPQHF.

The chain combines TRBV7-6 with TRBJ2-7; TCRdb returns TRBD1, unconfirmable since there is no DNA. Germline CDR1 reads SGHVS; CDR2 reads FNYEAQ. This CDR3 spans 16 amino acids. The CDR3 spells CASSPLPSAPPYEQYF.

The chain has TRBV11-1 and TRBJ2-4; checking the TCRdb D call of TRBD1 is not possible without DNA. The CDR3 sequence is 18 residues long. Germline assignment: CDR1 SGHAT and CDR2 FQDESV (reference sequence). CDR3: CASSPGVSRTGIKNIQYF.

The rearrangement links TRBV18 to TRBJ2-3; TCRdb picks TRBD1, but there is no DNA to check that call. This CDR3 has 14 residues. Germline V gene sequence: CDR1 KGHSH, CDR2 LQKENI. This CDR3 reads CASSPAPNTDTQYF.

This chain joins TRBV28 and TRBJ2-5; TCRdb designates TRBD1, a call that cannot be tested without DNA. Germline CDR1 reads MDHEN; CDR2 reads SYDVKM. This CDR3 has 14 amino acids. This CDR3 reads CASSSGMRQETQYF.

This chain links TRBV20-1 with TRBJ1-4; TCRdb selects TRBD1, and the lack of DNA leaves this call unchecked. Germline V gene data show CDR1 as DFQATT and CDR2 as SNEGSKA (reference sequence). There are 13 residues in the CDR3. CDR3: CSARVQGSEKLFF.

This chain uses TRBV7-3 with TRBJ2-1; TCRdb's assignment of TRBD2 cannot be checked, as there is no DNA. Germline V CDR1 and CDR2: SGHTA, FQGTGA. This CDR3 is 16 amino acids long. The CDR3 region is CASSASLAGAYNEQFF.

The V and J genes are TRBV6-5 and TRBJ2-3; the D call of TRBD1 rests on TCRdb alone, since no DNA is present to check it. This CDR3 is built from 17 residues. Germline values: CDR1 MNHEY, CDR2 SVGAGI. This CDR3 reads CASSYGVRGAGADTQYF.

The chain uses TRBV10-2 and TRBJ2-7; TCRdb's D call, TRBD1, is unchecked because there is no DNA. The CDR3 sequence is 16 residues long. The germline V gene encodes CDR1 WSHSY and CDR2 SAAADI. The CDR3 loop is CASSGKPGTGSYEQYF.

The chain employs TRBV20-1 and TRBJ1-1; TCRdb's assignment of TRBD1 cannot be checked, as there is no DNA. The CDR3 totals 15 residues. CDR1 DFQATT and CDR2 SNEGSKA come from the germline V gene (reference sequence). The CDR3: CSARDWAGKNTEAFF.